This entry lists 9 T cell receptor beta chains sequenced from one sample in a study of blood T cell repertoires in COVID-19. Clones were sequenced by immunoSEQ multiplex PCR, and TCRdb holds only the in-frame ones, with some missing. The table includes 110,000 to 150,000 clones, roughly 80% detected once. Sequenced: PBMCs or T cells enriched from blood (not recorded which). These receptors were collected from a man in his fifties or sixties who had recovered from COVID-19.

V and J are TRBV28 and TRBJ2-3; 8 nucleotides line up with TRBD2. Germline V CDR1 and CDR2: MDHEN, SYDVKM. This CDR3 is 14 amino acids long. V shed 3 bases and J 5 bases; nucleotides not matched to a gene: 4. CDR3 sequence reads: CASSFAGTRDTQYF. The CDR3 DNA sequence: TGTGCCAGCAGTTTTGCCGGGACTAGAGATACGCAGTATTTT.

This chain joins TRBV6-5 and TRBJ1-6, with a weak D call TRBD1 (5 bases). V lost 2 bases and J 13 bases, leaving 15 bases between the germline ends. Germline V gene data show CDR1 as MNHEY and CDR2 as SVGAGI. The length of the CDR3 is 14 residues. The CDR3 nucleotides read TGTGCCAGCAGTTACACGCTGGGGGGTCTTCCCCTCCACTTT. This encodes CASSYTLGGLPLHF.

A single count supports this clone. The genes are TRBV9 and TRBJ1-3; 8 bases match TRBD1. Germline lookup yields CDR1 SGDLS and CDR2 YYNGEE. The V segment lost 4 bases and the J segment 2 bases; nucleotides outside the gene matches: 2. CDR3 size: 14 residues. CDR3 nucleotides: TGTGCCAGCAGCCCGACAGGGGCTGGAAACACCATATATTTT. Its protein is CASSPTGAGNTIYF.

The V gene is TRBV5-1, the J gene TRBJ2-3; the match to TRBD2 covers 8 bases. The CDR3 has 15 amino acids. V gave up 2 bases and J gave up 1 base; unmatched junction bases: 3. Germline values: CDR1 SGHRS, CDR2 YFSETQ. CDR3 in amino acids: CASSLAGDRTDTQYF. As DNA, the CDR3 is TGCGCCAGCAGCTTAGCGGGGGACCGCACAGATACGCAGTATTTT.

CDR3 in DNA: TGTGCCAGCAGCTTTGAAGCGCGGACAGGGAAGGTAGCTTTCTTT. It is translated as CASSFEARTGKVAFF. The J gene is TRBJ1-1, the V gene TRBV5-5, with TRBD1 identical over 8 bases. The CDR3 runs to 15 residues. The trim removed 2 bases at V and 10 bases at J, leaving 13 bases unmatched. Germline-derived CDR1 and CDR2 are SGHKS and YYEKEE (reference sequence).

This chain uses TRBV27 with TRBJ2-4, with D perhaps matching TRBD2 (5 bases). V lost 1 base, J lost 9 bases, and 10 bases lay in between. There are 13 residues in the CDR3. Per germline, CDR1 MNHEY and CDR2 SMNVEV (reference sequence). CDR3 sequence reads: CASSLLTGGIQYF. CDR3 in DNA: TGTGCCAGCAGTTTATTGACTGGAGGCATTCAGTACTTC.

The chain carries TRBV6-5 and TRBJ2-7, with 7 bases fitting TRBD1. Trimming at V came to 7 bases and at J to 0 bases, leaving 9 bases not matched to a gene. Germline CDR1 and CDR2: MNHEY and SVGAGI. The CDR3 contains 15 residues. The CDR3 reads CASNKGTADSYEQYF. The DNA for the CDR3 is TGTGCCAGCAACAAAGGGACAGCCGACTCCTACGAGCAGTACTTC.

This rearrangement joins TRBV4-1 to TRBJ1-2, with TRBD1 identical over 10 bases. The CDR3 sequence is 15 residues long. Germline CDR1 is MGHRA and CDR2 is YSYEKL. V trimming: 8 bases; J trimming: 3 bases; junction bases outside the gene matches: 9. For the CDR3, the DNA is TGCGCCAGCCAGCCAGAGACAGGGGGCGACTATGGCTACACCTTC. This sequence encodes CASQPETGGDYGYTF.

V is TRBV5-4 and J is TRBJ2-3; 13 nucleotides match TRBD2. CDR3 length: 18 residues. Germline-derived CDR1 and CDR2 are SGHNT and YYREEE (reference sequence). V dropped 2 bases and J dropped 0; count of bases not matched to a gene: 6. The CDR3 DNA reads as TGTGCCAGCAGCTTAACTAGCGGGGGGGCCCGGAGCACAGATACGCAGTATTTT. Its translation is CASSLTSGGARSTDTQYF.